The next 25 T cell receptor beta chains were all read from a single sample in a study of blood T cell repertoires in COVID-19. The assay was immunoSEQ multiplex PCR, and TCRdb's table has in-frame clones only and misses some. This repertoire shows about 390,000 clones, around nine tenths found once; its top ten account for about a tenth. Sequenced material: PBMCs or T cells enriched from blood (not recorded which). All receptors come from a woman in her forties or fifties who had recovered from COVID-19.

This chain links TRBV7-9 with TRBJ2-3; D possibly corresponds to TRBD1 (6 bases). The length of the CDR3 is 18 residues. Between the trimmed V and J ends, which lost 5 bases and 4 bases, there was a span of 25 bases. Germline V CDR1 and CDR2: SEHNR, FQNEAQ (reference sequence). The CDR3 sequence is CASSPSGGGAAMPDTQYF. The CDR3 nucleotides read TGTGCCAGCAGCCCAAGTGGTGGGGGCGCCGCAATGCCAGATACGCAGTATTTT.

J is TRBJ1-2 and V is TRBV28; 8 bases align to TRBD1. The V and J ends lost 6 bases and 2 bases, in that order; junction bases with no gene match: 2. The CDR3 runs to 13 residues. CDR1 is MDHEN and CDR2 is SYDVKM in the germline V gene. For the CDR3, the DNA is TGTGCCAGCAGGCGACAGGGGAACTATGGCTACACCTTC. This translates into CASRRQGNYGYTF.

The chain links TRBV7-6 to TRBJ1-6; D is ambiguous. The germline gives CDR1 SGHVS, CDR2 FNYEAQ. V lost 1 base and J lost 3, with 16 bases in between. The CDR3 runs 18 residues. The CDR3: CASSLEVAGGNYNSPLHF. DNA of the CDR3: TGTGCCAGCAGCTTAGAGGTTGCGGGAGGGAACTATAATTCACCCCTCCACTTT.

This sequence joins TRBV28 and TRBJ1-3; weak D call: TRBD1 (5 bases). The CDR3 has 11 amino acids. Germline V gene lookup returns CDR1 MDHEN and CDR2 SYDVKM. V lost 10 bases and J lost 6, with 10 bases in between. The CDR3 sequence: CATGGPNTIYF. As DNA, the CDR3 is TGTGCCACCGGGGGACCAAACACCATATATTTT.

The V call is TRBV6-2 or TRBV6-3, the J call TRBJ2-3; TRBD1 matches 7 bases. V gave up 5 bases and J gave up 2 bases; unmatched junction bases: 7. There are 15 residues in the CDR3. Germline values: CDR1 MNHEY, CDR2 SVGEGT. The CDR3 loop reads CASSPRDSYTDTQYF. In DNA, the CDR3 is TGTGCCAGCAGTCCCCGGGACAGCTACACAGATACGCAGTATTTT.

The chain combines TRBV4-2 with TRBJ2-7; TRBD1 agrees at 8 bases. Germline V CDR1 and CDR2: LGHNA, YNFKEQ. J was trimmed by 2 bases and V by 3 bases; bases with no gene match: 6. CDR3 length: 15 amino acids. The CDR3 loop reads CASSQARDRPYEQYF. For the CDR3, the DNA is TGTGCCAGCAGCCAGGCAAGGGACAGGCCCTACGAGCAGTACTTC.

The chain joins TRBV28 to TRBJ1-2, with D possibly TRBD1 on 5 matching bases. CDR3 length: 15 amino acids. CDR1 MDHEN and CDR2 SYDVKM come from the germline V gene. V lost 3 bases to trimming and J lost 3 bases, with 14 bases between them. This CDR3 reads CASSFNSQGHYGYTF. In DNA form, the CDR3 reads TGTGCCAGCAGTTTTAATTCGCAGGGCCACTATGGCTACACCTTC.

The CDR3, as DNA: TGTGCCAGCAGCCCCCCGAGACGGGGGGTCTCTGGGGCCAACGTCCTGACTTTC. Translated: CASSPPRRGVSGANVLTF. The chain couples TRBV28 to TRBJ2-6, with 7 bases that match TRBD2. Germline CDR1 reads MDHEN; CDR2 reads SYDVKM. Trimming took 6 bases from V and 0 from J; bases not matched to a gene: 11. The CDR3 contains 18 residues.

The chain has TRBV6-5 and TRBJ2-7; TRBD1 agrees at 10 bases. This CDR3 has 14 residues. The V segment lost 6 bases and the J segment 2 bases; nucleotides outside the gene matches: 4. Per germline, CDR1 MNHEY and CDR2 SVGAGI. In DNA form, the CDR3 reads TGTGCCAGCAGCGAGGGACAGGGGACCTACGAGCAGTACTTC. It codes for CASSEGQGTYEQYF.

The genes are TRBV18 and TRBJ1-1; 8 bases match TRBD1. This CDR3 contains 14 residues. Trimming at V came to 5 bases and at J to 1 base, leaving 3 bases not matched to a gene. Germline CDR1 reads KGHSH; CDR2 reads LQKENI. DNA of the CDR3: TGTGCCAGCTCAACTGGGACAGGGAACACTGAAGCTTTCTTT. Translated: CASSTGTGNTEAFF.

The V call is TRBV2, the J call TRBJ1-1; D is possibly TRBD1 (6 bases). This CDR3 is 13 amino acids long. Germline V gene data show CDR1 as SNHLY and CDR2 as FYNNEI. V was trimmed by 8 bases and J by 4 bases, leaving 14 bases between them. For the CDR3, the DNA is TGTGCCAGCCTTGGGGGGGGGCTCACTGAAGCTTTCTTT. Translated, it gives CASLGGGLTEAFF.

This rearrangement joins TRBV5-1 to TRBJ1-2, with TRBD1 as a possible D gene (5 bases). The CDR3 is 13 residues long. The germline gives CDR1 SGHRS, CDR2 YFSETQ. V lost 1 base, J lost 6 bases, and 10 bases lay in between. The CDR3 sequence: CASSLYQGNGYTF. The DNA for the CDR3 is TGCGCCAGCAGCTTGTATCAGGGCAATGGCTACACCTTC.

The chain employs TRBV2 and TRBJ2-6; D gene ambiguous. This CDR3 has 18 residues. CDR1 is SNHLY, CDR2 FYNNEI, per germline. V was pared by 4 bases and J by 2 bases, with 18 bases between. The CDR3 DNA follows: TGTGCCAGCAGTGGATCAGGTAGTGCTGGCCCTGGGGCCAACGTCCTGACTTTC. Its translation: CASSGSGSAGPGANVLTF.

CDR3 coding DNA: TGTGCCAGTTACCAACGAGTGAGTACCAAGTGGAACACTGAAGCTTTCTTT. Protein: CASYQRVSTKWNTEAFF. This chain uses TRBV19 with TRBJ1-1, with D hard to call. V dropped 8 bases and J dropped 1 base, with 23 bases sitting between them. The CDR3 is made up of 17 amino acids. Germline V gene lookup returns CDR1 LNHDA and CDR2 SQIVND (reference sequence).

The chain carries TRBV7-9 and TRBJ1-3; 8 bases are shared with TRBD1. V lost 6 bases to trimming and J lost 0 bases; unmatched junction nucleotides: 4. CDR3 length equals 15 residues. The germline CDR1 and CDR2 sequences are SEHNR and FQNEAQ (reference sequence). Written as DNA, the CDR3 is TGTGCCAGCAGTTTGGGGACAGGCTCTGGAAACACCATATATTTT. It specifies CASSLGTGSGNTIYF.

This CDR3 reads CAIRDRGPSGYTF. Written as DNA, the CDR3 is TGTGCCATCAGGGACAGGGGGCCCTCTGGCTACACCTTC. The J gene is TRBJ1-2, the V gene TRBV10-3; 11 nucleotides match TRBD1. The V and J ends lost 6 bases and 7 bases, in that order; junction bases with no gene match: 4. In germline, CDR1 is ENHRY, CDR2 SYGVKD. The CDR3 is made up of 13 amino acids.

This chain connects TRBV9 to TRBJ2-3; 8 positions agree with TRBD2. Germline V gene data show CDR1 as SGDLS and CDR2 as YYNGEE. The ends lost 0 bases at V and 2 bases at J; junction bases unmatched: 5. CDR3 length: 16 residues. The CDR3 sequence is CASSVGTSRLTDTQYF. Written as DNA, the CDR3 is TGTGCCAGCAGCGTAGGGACTAGCAGACTCACAGATACGCAGTATTTT.

This clone was seen a single time. The rearrangement joins TRBV6-5 to TRBJ1-4; TRBD1 matches at 10 bases. Germline V gene data show CDR1 as MNHEY and CDR2 as SVGAGI. With 10 bases clipped from V and 11 bases from J, the junction kept 13 bases outside the gene matches. This CDR3 region has 14 residues. The CDR3 DNA follows: TGTGCCACCACCCCGGGACAGGGGTACAGGAAACTGTTTTTT. Protein sequence: CATTPGQGYRKLFF.

The chain is built from TRBV7-9 and TRBJ1-2, with D perhaps TRBD1 (6 bases). With 1 base removed from V and 4 bases from J, the gap between germline ends came to 10 bases. The CDR3 is 14 amino acids. The germline gives CDR1 SEHNR, CDR2 FQNEAQ (reference sequence). CDR3 coding DNA: TGTGCCAGCAGCTTAGATCAGGGGAGCTATGGCTACACCTTC. Translation gives CASSLDQGSYGYTF.

The CDR3 spells CASSLIPGGVETQYF. The CDR3 nucleotides are TGTGCCAGCAGCCTGATCCCCGGCGGGGTAGAGACCCAGTACTTC. The genes are TRBV7-2 and TRBJ2-5; D perhaps matches TRBD2 (6 bases). Trimming removed 5 bases from V and 4 bases from J, with 17 bases in between. Per germline, CDR1 SGHTA and CDR2 FQGNSA. The CDR3 contains 15 residues.

V gene TRBV28 combines with J gene TRBJ2-3; TRBD2 aligns across 12 bases. Germline V CDR1 and CDR2: MDHEN, SYDVKM. CDR3 length equals 16 residues. V trimming: 4 bases; J trimming: 4 bases; junction bases outside the gene matches: 6. The CDR3 region is CASSSSGGALPDTQYF. DNA for the CDR3: TGTGCCAGCAGTTCTAGCGGGGGGGCTCTCCCAGATACGCAGTATTTT. Drawing the rest from reference TRBV28 and TRBJ2-3, the complete variable domain is DVKVTQSSRYLVKRTGEKVFLECVQDMDHENMFWYRQDPGLGLRLIYFSYDVKMKEKGDIPEGYSVSREKKERFSLILESASTNQTSMYLCASSSSGGALPDTQYFGPGTRLTVL.

This chain links TRBV15 with TRBJ1-5; D remains unclear. V was cut by 0 bases and J by 7 bases, with 10 bases left in between. The CDR3 is made up of 14 amino acids. CDR1 is LNHNV, CDR2 YYDKDF, per germline (reference sequence). CDR3 nucleotide sequence: TGTGCCACCAGCAGAGATGAAGAGCGACAGCCCCAGCATTTT. It yields the protein CATSRDEERQPQHF. The entire variable domain, with the rest obtained from reference TRBV15 and TRBJ1-5, is as follows: DAMVIQNPRYQVTQFGKPVTLSCSQTLNHNVMYWYQQKSSQAPKLLFHYYDKDFNNEADTPDNFQSRRPNTSFCFLDIRSPGLGDTAMYLCATSRDEERQPQHFGDGTRLSIL.

This clone was observed a handful of times. V usage is TRBV6-5 and J usage is TRBJ1-1; tentatively, D is TRBD1 (6 bases). CDR3 length: 14 amino acids. V lost 6 bases and J lost 0, with 11 bases in between. CDR1 is MNHEY and CDR2 is SVGAGI in the germline V gene. This chain's CDR3 is CASRQRGLNTEAFF. CDR3 sequence (DNA): TGTGCCAGCAGGCAAAGGGGGTTGAACACTGAAGCTTTCTTT.

The chain combines TRBV3-1 (or the pseudogene TRBV3-2) with TRBJ1-6; D unresolved. The CDR3 loop spans 15 amino acids. The ends were cut back, 5 bases at V and 7 bases at J, with 15 bases in the middle. The germline V gene has CDR1 LGHDT and CDR2 YNNKEL (reference sequence). As DNA, the CDR3 is TGTGCCAGCAGCAGTGTGAGGGCGGGAAATTCACCCCTCCACTTT. Translation: CASSSVRAGNSPLHF.

The chain combines TRBV5-1 with TRBJ2-3; TRBD1 is a possible D gene (6 bases). The germline V and J ends were trimmed by 2 bases and 0 bases, with 16 bases remaining between them. Per the germline V gene, CDR1 is SGHRS and CDR2 is YFSETQ. This CDR3 is built from 17 residues. The CDR3 nucleotides are TGCGCCAGCAGCTTCCCGGTGACAGGCCCGAGCACAGATACGCAGTATTTT. This translates into CASSFPVTGPSTDTQYF.